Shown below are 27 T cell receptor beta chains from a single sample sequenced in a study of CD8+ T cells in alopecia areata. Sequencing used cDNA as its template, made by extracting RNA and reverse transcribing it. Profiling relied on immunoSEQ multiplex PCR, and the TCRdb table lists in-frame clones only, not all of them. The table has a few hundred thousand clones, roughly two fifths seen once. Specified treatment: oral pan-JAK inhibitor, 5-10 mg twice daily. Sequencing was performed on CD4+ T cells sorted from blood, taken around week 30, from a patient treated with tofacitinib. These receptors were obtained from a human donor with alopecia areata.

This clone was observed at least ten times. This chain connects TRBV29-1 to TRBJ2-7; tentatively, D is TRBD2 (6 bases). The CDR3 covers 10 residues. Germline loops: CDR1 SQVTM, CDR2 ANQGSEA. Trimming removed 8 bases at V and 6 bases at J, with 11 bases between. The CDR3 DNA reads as TGCAGCCGGGAGTCCGGCGAGCAGTACTTC. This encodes CSRESGEQYF.

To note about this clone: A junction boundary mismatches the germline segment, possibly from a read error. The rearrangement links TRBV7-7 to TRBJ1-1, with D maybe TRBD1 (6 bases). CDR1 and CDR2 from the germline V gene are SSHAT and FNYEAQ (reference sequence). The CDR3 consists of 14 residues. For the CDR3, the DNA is TGTGCTAGCAGCACACTGGACAGTTCCACTGAAGCTTTCTTT. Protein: CASSTLDSSTEAFF.

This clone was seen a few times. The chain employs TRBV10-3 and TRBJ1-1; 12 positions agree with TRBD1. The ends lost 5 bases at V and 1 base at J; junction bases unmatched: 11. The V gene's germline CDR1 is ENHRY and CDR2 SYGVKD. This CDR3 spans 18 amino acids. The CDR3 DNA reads TGTGCCATCAGTTATATGGGGACAGGGGGCTCGAGGAACACTGAAGCTTTCTTT. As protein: CAISYMGTGGSRNTEAFF.

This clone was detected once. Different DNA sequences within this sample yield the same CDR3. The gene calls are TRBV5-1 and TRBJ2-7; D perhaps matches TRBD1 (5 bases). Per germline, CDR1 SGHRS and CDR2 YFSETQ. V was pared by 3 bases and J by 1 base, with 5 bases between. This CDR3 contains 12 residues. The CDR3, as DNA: TGCGCCAGCAGCTCAGGGTCCTACGAGCAGTACTTC. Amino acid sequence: CASSSGSYEQYF.

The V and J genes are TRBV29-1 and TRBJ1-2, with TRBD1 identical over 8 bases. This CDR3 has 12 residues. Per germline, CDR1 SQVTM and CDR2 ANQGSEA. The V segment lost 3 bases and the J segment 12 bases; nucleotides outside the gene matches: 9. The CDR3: CSVEDREFRNTF. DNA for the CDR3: TGCAGCGTTGAGGACAGGGAATTTCGCAACACCTTC. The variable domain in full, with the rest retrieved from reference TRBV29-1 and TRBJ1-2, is SAVISQKPSRDICQRGTSLTIQCQVDSQVTMMFWYRQQPGQSLTLIATANQGSEATYESGFVIDKFPISRPNLTFSTLTVSNMSPEDSSIYLCSVEDREFRNTFGSGTRLTVV.

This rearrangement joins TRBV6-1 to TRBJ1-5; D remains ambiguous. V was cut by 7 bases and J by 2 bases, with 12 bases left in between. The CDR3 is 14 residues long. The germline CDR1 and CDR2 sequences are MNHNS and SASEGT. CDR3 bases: TGTGCCAGCAAGAGGGAACTGGGCAATCAGCCCCAGCATTTT. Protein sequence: CASKRELGNQPQHF.

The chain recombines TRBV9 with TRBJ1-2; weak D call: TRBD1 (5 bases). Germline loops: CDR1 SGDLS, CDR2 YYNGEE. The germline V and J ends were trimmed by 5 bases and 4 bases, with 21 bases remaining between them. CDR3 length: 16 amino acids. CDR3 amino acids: CASSGGPSDPLYGYTF. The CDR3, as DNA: TGTGCCAGCAGTGGGGGACCCTCGGATCCTCTCTATGGCTACACCTTC.

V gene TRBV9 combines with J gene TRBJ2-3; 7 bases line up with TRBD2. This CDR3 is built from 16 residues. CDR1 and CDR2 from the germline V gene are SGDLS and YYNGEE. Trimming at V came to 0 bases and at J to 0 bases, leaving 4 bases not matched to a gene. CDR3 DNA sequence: TGTGCCAGCAGCGTAGGTCTAGCGGATAGCACAGATACGCAGTATTTT. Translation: CASSVGLADSTDTQYF.

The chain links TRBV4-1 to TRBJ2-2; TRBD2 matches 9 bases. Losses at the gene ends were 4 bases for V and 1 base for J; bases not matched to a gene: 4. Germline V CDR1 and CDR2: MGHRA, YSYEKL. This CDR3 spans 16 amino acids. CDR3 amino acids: CASSLRLAVNTGELFF. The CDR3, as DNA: TGCGCCAGCAGCCTGAGACTAGCGGTGAACACCGGGGAGCTGTTTTTT.

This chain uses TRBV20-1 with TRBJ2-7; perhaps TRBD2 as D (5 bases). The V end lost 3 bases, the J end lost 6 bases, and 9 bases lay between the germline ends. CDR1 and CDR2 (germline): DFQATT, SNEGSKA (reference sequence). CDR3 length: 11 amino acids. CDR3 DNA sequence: TGCAGTGCTAGGAGGGTGGCCGAGCAGTACTTC. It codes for CSARRVAEQYF.

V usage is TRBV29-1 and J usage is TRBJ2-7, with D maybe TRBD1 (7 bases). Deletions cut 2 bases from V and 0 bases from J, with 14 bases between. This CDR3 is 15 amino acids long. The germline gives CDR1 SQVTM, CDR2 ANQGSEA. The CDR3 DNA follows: TGCAGCGTTGAAAGGAGGGGGCCCAGCTCCTACGAGCAGTACTTC. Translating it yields CSVERRGPSSYEQYF.

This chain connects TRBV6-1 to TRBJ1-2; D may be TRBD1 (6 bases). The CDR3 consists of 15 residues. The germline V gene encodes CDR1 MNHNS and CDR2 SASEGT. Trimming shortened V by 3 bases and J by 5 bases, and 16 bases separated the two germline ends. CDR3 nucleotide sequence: TGTGCCAGCAGTGAGCCCGGGGACATCGTTTATGGCTACACCTTC. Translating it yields CASSEPGDIVYGYTF.

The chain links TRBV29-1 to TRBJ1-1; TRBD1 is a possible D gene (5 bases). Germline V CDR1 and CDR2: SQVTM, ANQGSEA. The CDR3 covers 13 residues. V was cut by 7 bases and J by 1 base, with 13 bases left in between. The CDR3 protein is CSGKGRANTEAFF. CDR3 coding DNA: TGCAGCGGCAAAGGCAGGGCGAACACTGAAGCTTTCTTT.

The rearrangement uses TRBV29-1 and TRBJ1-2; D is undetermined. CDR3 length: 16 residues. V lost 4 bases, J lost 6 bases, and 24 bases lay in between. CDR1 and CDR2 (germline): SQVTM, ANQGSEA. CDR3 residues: CSVARIFSSEYNGYTF. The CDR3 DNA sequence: TGCAGCGTTGCGAGGATCTTTTCAAGCGAGTATAATGGCTACACCTTC.

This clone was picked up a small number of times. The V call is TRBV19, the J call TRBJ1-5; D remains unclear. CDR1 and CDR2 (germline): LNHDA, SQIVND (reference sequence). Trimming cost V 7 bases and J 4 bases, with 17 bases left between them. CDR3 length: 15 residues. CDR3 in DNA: TGTGCCAGTAAGGGTGTAGGGAGAAAAAATCAGCCCCAGCATTTT. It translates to CASKGVGRKNQPQHF.

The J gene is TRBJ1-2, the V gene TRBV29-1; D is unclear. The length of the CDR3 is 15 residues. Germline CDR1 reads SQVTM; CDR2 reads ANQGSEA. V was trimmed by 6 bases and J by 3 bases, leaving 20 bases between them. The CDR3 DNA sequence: TGCAGCGTCCTCAACGTAATGACGAGAGACTATGGCTACACCTTC. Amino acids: CSVLNVMTRDYGYTF.

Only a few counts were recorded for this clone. For the CDR3, the DNA is TGTGCCAGCAGCTCAACCAAGTCTGGGGCCAACGTCCTGACTTTC. Its protein product is CASSSTKSGANVLTF. The chain is built from TRBV7-9 and TRBJ2-6; D gene uncertain. Trimming stripped 4 bases from V and 1 base from J, with 8 bases between. Germline CDR1 is SEHNR and CDR2 is FQNEAQ (reference sequence). The CDR3 runs to 15 residues.

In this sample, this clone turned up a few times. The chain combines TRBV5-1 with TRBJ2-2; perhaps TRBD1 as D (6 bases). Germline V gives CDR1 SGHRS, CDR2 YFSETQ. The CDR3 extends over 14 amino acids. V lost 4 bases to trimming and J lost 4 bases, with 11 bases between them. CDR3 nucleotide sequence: TGCGCCAGCAGCAAAGGACAGTCCACCGGGGAGCTGTTTTTT. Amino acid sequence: CASSKGQSTGELFF. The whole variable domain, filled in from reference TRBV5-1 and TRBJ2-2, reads KAGVTQTPRYLIKTRGQQVTLSCSPISGHRSVSWYQQTPGQGLQFLFEYFSETQRNKGNFPGRFSGRQFSNSRSEMNVSTLELGDSALYLCASSKGQSTGELFFGEGSRLTVL.

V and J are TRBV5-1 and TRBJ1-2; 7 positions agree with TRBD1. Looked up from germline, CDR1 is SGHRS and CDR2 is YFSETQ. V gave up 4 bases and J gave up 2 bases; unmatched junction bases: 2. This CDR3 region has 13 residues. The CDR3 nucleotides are TGCGCCAGCAGCCGACAGGGAAACTATGGCTACACCTTC. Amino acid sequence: CASSRQGNYGYTF.

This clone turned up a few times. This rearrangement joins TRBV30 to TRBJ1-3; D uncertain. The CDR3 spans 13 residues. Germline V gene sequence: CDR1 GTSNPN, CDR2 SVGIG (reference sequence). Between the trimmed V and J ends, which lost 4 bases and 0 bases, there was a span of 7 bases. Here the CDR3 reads CAWTGGSGNTIYF. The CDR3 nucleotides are TGTGCCTGGACAGGCGGCTCTGGAAACACCATATATTTT.

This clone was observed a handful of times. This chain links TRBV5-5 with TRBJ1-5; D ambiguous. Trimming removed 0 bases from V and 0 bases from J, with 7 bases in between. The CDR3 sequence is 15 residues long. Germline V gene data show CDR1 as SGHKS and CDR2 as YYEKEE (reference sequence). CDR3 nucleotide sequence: TGTGCCAGCAGCTTGGATGTGGCTAGCAATCAGCCCCAGCATTTT. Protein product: CASSLDVASNQPQHF.

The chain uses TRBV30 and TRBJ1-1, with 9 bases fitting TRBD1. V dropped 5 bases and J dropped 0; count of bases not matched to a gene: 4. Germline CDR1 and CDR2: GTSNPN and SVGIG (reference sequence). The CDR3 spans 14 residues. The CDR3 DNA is TGTGCCTGGGCTGGACAGGGGATGAACACTGAAGCTTTCTTT. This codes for CAWAGQGMNTEAFF.

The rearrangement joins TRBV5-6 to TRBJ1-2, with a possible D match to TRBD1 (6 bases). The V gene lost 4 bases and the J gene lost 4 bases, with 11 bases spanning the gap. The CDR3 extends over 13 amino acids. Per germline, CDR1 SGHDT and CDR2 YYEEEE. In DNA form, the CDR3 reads TGTGCCAGCAGCGCCCAGGACAGCTATGGCTACACCTTC. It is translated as CASSAQDSYGYTF.

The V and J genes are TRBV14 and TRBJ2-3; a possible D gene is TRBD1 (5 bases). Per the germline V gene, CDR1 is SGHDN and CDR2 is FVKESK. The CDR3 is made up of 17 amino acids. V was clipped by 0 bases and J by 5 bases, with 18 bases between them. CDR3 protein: CASSQDWRTFGGDTQYF. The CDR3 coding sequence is TGTGCCAGCAGCCAAGATTGGCGGACATTCGGCGGAGATACGCAGTATTTT.

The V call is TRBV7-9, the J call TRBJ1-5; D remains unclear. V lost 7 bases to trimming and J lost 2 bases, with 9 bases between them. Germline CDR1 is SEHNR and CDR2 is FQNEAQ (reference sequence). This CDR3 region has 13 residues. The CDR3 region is CASTSEGNQPQHF. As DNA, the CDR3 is TGTGCCAGCACCTCTGAGGGCAATCAGCCCCAGCATTTT.

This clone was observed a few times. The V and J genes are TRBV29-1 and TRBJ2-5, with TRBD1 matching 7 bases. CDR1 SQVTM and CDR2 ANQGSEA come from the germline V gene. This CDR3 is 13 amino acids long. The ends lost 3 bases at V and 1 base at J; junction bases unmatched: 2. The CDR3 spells CSVDRTGQETQYF. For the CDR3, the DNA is TGCAGCGTTGACAGGACAGGCCAAGAGACCCAGTACTTC.

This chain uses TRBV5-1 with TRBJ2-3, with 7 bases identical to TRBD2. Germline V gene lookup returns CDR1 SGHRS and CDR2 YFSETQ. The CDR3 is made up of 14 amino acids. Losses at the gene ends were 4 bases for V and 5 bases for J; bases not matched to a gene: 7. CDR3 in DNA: TGCGCCAGCAGCCCGGGGGGTTCGGAAGATACGCAGTATTTT. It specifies CASSPGGSEDTQYF. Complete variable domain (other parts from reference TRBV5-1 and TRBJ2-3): KAGVTQTPRYLIKTRGQQVTLSCSPISGHRSVSWYQQTPGQGLQFLFEYFSETQRNKGNFPGRFSGRQFSNSRSEMNVSTLELGDSALYLCASSPGGSEDTQYFGPGTRLTVL.